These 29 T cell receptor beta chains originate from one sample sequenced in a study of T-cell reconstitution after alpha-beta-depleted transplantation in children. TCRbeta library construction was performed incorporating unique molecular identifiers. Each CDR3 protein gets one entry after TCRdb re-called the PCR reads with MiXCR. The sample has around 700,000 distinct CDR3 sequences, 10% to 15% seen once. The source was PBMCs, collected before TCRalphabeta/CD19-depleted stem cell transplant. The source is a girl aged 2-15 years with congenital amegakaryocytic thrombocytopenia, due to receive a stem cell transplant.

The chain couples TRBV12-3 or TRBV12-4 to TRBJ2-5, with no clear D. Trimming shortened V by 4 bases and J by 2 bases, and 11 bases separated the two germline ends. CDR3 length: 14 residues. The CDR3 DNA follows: TGTGCCAGCAGTTATGGGCCAGGACAAGAGACCCAGTACTTC. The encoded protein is CASSYGPGQETQYF.

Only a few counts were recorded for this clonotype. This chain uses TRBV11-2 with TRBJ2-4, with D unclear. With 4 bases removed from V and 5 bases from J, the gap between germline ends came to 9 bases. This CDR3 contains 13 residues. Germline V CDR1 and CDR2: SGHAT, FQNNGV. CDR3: CASSSPTENIQYF. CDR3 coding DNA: TGTGCCAGCAGCTCCCCCACTGAAAACATTCAGTACTTC.

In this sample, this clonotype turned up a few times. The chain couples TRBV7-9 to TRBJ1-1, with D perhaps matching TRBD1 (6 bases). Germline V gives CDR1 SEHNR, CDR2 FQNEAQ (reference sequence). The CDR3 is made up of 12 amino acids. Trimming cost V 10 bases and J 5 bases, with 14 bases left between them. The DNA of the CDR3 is TGTGCCATTTCGTGGGGGGCGACTGAAGCTTTCTTT. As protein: CAISWGATEAFF.

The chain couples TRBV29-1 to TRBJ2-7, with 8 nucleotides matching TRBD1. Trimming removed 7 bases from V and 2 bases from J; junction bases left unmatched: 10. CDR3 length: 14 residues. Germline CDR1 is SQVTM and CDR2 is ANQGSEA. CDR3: CSGQRPGQAYEQYF. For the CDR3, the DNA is TGCAGCGGCCAGAGACCGGGACAGGCCTACGAGCAGTACTTC.

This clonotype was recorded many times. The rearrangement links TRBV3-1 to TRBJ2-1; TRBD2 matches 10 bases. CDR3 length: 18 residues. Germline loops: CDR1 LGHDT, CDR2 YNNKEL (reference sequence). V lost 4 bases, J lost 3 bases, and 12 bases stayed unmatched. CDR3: CASSLLGLAASFYNEQFF. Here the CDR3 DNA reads TGTGCCAGCAGCCTTCTCGGACTAGCGGCCTCTTTCTACAATGAGCAGTTCTTC.

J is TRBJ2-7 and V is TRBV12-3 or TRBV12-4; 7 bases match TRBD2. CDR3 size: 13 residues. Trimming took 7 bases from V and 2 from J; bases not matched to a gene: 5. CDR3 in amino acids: CASTRGSPYEQYF. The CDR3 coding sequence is TGTGCCAGCACCCGCGGGAGCCCCTACGAGCAGTACTTC.

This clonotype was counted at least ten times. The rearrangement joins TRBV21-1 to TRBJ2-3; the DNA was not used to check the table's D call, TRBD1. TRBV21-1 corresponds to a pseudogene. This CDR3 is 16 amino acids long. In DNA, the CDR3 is TGTGCCAGCAGCACCCGGGCGGACTACTGGACAGATACGCAGTATTTT. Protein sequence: CASSTRADYWTDTQYF.

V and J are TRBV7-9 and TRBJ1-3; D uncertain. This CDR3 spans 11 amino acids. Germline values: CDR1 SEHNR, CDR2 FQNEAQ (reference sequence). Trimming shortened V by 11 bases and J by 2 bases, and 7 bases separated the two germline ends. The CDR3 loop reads CASGAGNTIYF. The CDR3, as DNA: TGTGCCTCAGGAGCTGGAAACACCATATATTTT.

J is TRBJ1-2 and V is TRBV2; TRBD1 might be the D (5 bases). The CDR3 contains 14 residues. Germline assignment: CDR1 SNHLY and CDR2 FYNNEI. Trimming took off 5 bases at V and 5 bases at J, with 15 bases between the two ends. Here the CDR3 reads CASSSYRTQYGYTF. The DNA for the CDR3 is TGTGCCAGCAGTTCCTACAGGACGCAGTATGGCTACACCTTC.

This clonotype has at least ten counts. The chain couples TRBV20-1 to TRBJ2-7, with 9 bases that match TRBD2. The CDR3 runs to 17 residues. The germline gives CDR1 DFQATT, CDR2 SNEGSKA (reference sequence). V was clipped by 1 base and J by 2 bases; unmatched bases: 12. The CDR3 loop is CSARGFYWASGTYEQYF. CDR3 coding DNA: TGCAGTGCTAGAGGGTTTTATTGGGCTAGCGGGACCTACGAGCAGTACTTC.

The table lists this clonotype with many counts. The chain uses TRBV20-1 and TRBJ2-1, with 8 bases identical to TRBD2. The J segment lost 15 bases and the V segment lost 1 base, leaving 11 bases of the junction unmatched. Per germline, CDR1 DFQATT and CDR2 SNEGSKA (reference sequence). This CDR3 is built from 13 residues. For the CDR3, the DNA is TGCAGTGCTAGAGGGAGAGGGTTAGCGGGGAGGTTCTTC. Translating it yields CSARGRGLAGRFF.

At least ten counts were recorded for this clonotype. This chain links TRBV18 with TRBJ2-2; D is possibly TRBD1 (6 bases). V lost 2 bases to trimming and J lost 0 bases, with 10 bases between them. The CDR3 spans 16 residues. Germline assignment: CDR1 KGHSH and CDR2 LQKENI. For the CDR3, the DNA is TGTGCCAGCTCACCAGTGGGACAAACGAACACCGGGGAGCTGTTTTTT. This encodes CASSPVGQTNTGELFF.

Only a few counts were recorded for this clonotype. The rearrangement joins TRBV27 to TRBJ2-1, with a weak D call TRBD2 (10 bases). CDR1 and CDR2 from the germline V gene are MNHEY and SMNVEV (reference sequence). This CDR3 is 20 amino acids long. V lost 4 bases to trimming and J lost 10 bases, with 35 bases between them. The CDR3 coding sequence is TGTGCCAGCAGTTCATATCCGGGACAGGGTGCTAGCGGGAGTCGCGGCGAGCAGTTCTTC. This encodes CASSSYPGQGASGSRGEQFF.

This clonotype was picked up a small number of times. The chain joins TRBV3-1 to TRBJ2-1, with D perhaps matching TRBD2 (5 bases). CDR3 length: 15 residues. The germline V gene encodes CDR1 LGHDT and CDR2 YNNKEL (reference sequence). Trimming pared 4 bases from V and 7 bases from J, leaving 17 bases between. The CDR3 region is CASSRDFGNGNEQFF. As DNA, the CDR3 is TGTGCCAGCAGCCGGGATTTCGGGAACGGGAATGAGCAGTTCTTC.

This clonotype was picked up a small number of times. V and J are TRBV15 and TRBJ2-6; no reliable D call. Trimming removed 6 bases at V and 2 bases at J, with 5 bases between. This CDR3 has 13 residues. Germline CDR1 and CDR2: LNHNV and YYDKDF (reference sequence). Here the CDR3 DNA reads TGTGCCACCAGAGGTGCTGGGGCCAACGTCCTGACTTTC. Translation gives CATRGAGANVLTF. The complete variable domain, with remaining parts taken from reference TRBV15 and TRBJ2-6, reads DAMVIQNPRYQVTQFGKPVTLSCSQTLNHNVMYWYQQKSSQAPKLLFHYYDKDFNNEADTPDNFQSRRPNTSFCFLDIRSPGLGDTAMYLCATRGAGANVLTFGAGSRLTVL.

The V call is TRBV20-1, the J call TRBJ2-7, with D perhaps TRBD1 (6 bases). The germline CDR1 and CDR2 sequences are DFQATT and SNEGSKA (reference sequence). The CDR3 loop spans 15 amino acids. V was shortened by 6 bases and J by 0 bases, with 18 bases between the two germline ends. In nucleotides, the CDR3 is TGCAGTGCCCCCTCAGGGGTGGGGCGCTCCTACGAGCAGTACTTC. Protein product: CSAPSGVGRSYEQYF.

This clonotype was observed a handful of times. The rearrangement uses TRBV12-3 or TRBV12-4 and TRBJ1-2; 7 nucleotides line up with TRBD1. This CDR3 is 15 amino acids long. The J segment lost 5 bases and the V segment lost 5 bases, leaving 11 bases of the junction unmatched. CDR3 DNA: TGTGCCAGCAGTACTACAGGGGTTAGTGGGTATGGCTACACCTTC. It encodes CASSTTGVSGYGYTF.

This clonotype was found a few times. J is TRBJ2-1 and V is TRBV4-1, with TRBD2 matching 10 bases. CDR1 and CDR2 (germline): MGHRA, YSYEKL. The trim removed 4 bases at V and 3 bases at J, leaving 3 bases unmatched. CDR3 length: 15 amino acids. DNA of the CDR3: TGCGCCAGCAGCCCCCCTAGCGGGGGCTACAATGAGCAGTTCTTC. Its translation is CASSPPSGGYNEQFF.

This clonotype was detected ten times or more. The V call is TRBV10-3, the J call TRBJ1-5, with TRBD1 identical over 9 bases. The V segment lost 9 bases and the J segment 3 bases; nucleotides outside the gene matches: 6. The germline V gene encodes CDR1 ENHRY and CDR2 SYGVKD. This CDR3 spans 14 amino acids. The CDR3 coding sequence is TGTGCCATAGCCGGGACAGGGAACAATCAGCCCCAGCATTTT. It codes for CAIAGTGNNQPQHF.

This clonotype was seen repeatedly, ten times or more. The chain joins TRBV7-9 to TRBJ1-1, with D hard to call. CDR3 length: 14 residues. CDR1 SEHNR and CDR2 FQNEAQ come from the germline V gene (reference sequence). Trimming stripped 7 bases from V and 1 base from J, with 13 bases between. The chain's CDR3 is CASTLWVGNTEAFF. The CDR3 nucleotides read TGTGCCAGCACCCTATGGGTTGGGAACACTGAAGCTTTCTTT.

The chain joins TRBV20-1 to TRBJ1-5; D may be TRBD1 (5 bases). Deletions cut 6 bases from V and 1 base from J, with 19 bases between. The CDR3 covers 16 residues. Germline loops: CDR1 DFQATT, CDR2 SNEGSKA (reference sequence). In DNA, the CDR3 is TGCAGTGCGATCCGGGACCTCGATCACAGCAATCAGCCCCAGCATTTT. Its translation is CSAIRDLDHSNQPQHF.

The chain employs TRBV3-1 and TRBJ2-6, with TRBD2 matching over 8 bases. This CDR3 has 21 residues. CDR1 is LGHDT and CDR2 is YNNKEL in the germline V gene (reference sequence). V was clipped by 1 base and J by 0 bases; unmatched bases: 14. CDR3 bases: TGTGCCAGCAGCCAAGGGGGACTAGTTAGAAGTTCTCGCTCTGGGGCCAACGTCCTGACTTTC. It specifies CASSQGGLVRSSRSGANVLTF.

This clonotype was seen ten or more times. The CDR3 sequence: CASTIGQGTEAFF. The CDR3 DNA follows: TGTGCCAGCACGATCGGACAGGGAACTGAAGCTTTCTTT. This chain links TRBV3-1 with TRBJ1-1, with 8 bases lining up with TRBD1. Per germline, CDR1 LGHDT and CDR2 YNNKEL (reference sequence). The junction had 6 bases not matched to a gene; V was cut back by 7 bases and J by 5 bases. There are 13 residues in the CDR3.

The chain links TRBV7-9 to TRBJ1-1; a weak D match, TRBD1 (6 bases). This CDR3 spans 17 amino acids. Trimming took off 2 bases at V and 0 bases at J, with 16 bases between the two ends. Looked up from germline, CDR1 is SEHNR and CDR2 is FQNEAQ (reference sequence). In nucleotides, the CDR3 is TGTGCCAGCAGCTTAAGATGGGCAGGGGCCCTGAACACTGAAGCTTTCTTT. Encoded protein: CASSLRWAGALNTEAFF.

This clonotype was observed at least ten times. CDR3 sequence: CASSLYWTGTDEQYF. In DNA form, the CDR3 reads TGCGCCAGCAGCTTGTATTGGACAGGGACCGACGAGCAGTACTTC. The rearrangement joins TRBV5-1 to TRBJ2-7, with 8 nucleotides matching TRBD1. Germline-derived CDR1 and CDR2 are SGHRS and YFSETQ. V dropped 1 base and J dropped 5; count of bases not matched to a gene: 8. The CDR3 sequence is 15 residues long.

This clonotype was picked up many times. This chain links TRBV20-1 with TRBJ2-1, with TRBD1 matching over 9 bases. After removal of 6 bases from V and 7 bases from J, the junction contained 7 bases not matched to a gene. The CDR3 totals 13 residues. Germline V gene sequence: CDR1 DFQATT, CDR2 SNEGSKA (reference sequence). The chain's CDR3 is CSAGQGMGNEQFF. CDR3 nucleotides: TGCAGTGCGGGACAGGGAATGGGTAATGAGCAGTTCTTC.

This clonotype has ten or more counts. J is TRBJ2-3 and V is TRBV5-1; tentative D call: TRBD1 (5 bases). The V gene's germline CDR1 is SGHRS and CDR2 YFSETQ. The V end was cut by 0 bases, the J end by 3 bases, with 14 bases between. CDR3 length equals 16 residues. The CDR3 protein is CASSLAAGRLTDTQYF. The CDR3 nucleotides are TGCGCCAGCAGCTTGGCCGCAGGGCGGCTTACAGATACGCAGTATTTT.

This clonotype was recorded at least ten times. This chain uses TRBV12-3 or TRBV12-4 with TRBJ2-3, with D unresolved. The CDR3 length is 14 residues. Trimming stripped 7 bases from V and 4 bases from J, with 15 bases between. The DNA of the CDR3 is TGTGCCAGCATTCTCGGCTTGGGCGCAGATACGCAGTATTTT. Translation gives CASILGLGADTQYF.

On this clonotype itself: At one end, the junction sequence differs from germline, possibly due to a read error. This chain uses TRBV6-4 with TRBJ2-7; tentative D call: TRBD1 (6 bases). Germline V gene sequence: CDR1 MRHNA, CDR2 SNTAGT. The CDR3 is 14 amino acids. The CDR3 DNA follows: TGTGTCAGCAGGGGACCGAGGAGCTCCTACGAGCAGTACTTC. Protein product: CVSRGPRSSYEQYF.